This TCR beta chain was obtained from a study of OX40 agonist ivuxolimab in advanced cancers. The CDR3 length is 13 residues. V was clipped by 2 bases and J by 9 bases, with 8 bases between them. Germline V gene sequence: CDR1 SGHTA, CDR2 FQGNSA. The sampling schedule covered blood at baseline, cycle 4 day 1, and cycle 7 day 1. Assay used: immunoSEQ multiplex PCR; TCRdb lists only in-frame clones, some missing. The sample holds about 94,000 clones, about nine tenths seen once. This specimen consisted of CD4+ or CD8+ T cells sorted from blood, obtained in a trial of the OX40 agonist ivuxolimab. The origin of this receptor is an adult with an advanced solid tumor such as melanoma, head and neck, liver or kidney cancer. The genes are TRBV7-2 and TRBJ1-6; no clear D. CDR3 sequence (DNA): TGTGCCAGCAGCTTATACGAGGGTTCACCCCTCCACTTT. Its protein product is CASSLYEGSPLHF.